Sequencing of this TCR beta chain was carried out in a study of blood T cell repertoires in COVID-19. Study background: Researchers got acute and convalescent COVID-19 samples from the United States, Italy and Spain. In each case, the material was cDNA or gDNA derived from T cells, B-cell-depleted T cells, or PBMCs.

Study processing details: For nucleated cells, counts were estimated from reference gene primer amplification. Here immunoSEQ multiplex PCR was the method, and the copy in TCRdb shows in-frame clones only, minus some. Clone size and V and J calls were adopted from that table, with D and trimming inferred from the DNA. This table has 130,000 to 150,000 clones, roughly nine tenths appearing once. Sequencing was carried out using peripheral blood. The clonotype originates from a human donor in a cohort sampled during active COVID-19.

The CDR3 DNA follows: TGTGCCTGGAGTGTCCATCGGGAGACCCAGTACTTC. Its translation is CAWSVHRETQYF. V usage is TRBV30 and J usage is TRBJ2-5; no definite D call. The germline gives CDR1 GTSNPN, CDR2 SVGIG (reference sequence). The V end was cut by 0 bases, the J end by 5 bases, with 7 bases between. This CDR3 spans 12 amino acids.